Each of the 9 T cell receptor beta chains below was sequenced from the same sample in a study of T cell responses to AZD1222 COVID-19 vaccine. The repertoire was sequenced with immunoSEQ multiplex PCR; TCRdb's copy has only in-frame clones and lacks some. The data show about 120,000 clones, with approximately 93% seen just once and 2.5% to 3.5% held by the top ten. The sequencing here drew on peripheral blood, taken on day 0 of AZD1222 vaccination. These receptors came from an adult in good health.

This chain links TRBV5-5 with TRBJ1-1; 12 bases fit TRBD1. Trimming at V came to 2 bases and at J to 1 base, leaving 15 bases not matched to a gene. Germline-derived CDR1 and CDR2 are SGHKS and YYEKEE (reference sequence). The CDR3 is 20 residues long. CDR3 residues: CASSFAPPGQGARGNTEAFF. CDR3 DNA: TGTGCCAGCAGCTTTGCCCCTCCGGGACAGGGGGCGAGGGGGAACACTGAAGCTTTCTTT. The full variable domain, completed using reference TRBV5-5 and TRBJ1-1, is DAGVTQSPTHLIKTRGQQVTLRCSPISGHKSVSWYQQVLGQGPQFIFQYYEKEERGRGNFPDRFSARQFPNYSSELNVNALLLGDSALYLCASSFAPPGQGARGNTEAFFGQGTRLTVV.

The rearrangement uses TRBV18 and TRBJ2-2; D is perhaps TRBD2 (6 bases). Per germline, CDR1 KGHSH and CDR2 LQKENI. The CDR3 runs 18 residues. Trimming cost V 2 bases and J 0 bases, with 16 bases left between them. The CDR3 reads CASSPNQLGGANTGELFF. CDR3 DNA: TGTGCCAGCTCACCAAACCAGCTAGGCGGGGCGAACACCGGGGAGCTGTTTTTT.

The rearrangement uses TRBV30 and TRBJ1-4; unclear D gene. This CDR3 contains 11 residues. The germline V gene has CDR1 GTSNPN and CDR2 SVGIG (reference sequence). CDR3 coding DNA: TGTGCATTGGACCTTAATGAAAAACTGTTTTTT. Translating gives CALDLNEKLFF.

This chain links TRBV30 with TRBJ1-4; D is unclear. The CDR3 runs to 14 residues. Germline CDR1 is GTSNPN and CDR2 is SVGIG (reference sequence). Trimming removed 3 bases from V and 2 bases from J, with 10 bases in between. The CDR3 nucleotides read TGTGCCTGGAGGGAGGCAGGTACTAATGAAAAACTGTTTTTT. Residues: CAWREAGTNEKLFF.

This chain joins TRBV28 and TRBJ2-7; D unresolved. V was pared by 4 bases and J by 9 bases, with 7 bases between. This CDR3 is 10 amino acids long. Germline lookup yields CDR1 MDHEN and CDR2 SYDVKM. The CDR3 is CASSSTVQYF. The CDR3 nucleotides are TGTGCCAGCAGTTCTACCGTGCAGTACTTC.

This chain's CDR3 is CASSEAGQPRGYTF. The CDR3 DNA reads as TGTGCCAGCAGTGAAGCGGGACAGCCTAGGGGCTACACCTTC. The chain joins TRBV2 to TRBJ1-2; TRBD1 aligns across 7 bases. This CDR3 comprises 14 residues. Germline assignment: CDR1 SNHLY and CDR2 FYNNEI. Unmatched junction bases numbered 6, after V lost 0 bases and J lost 8 bases.

The genes are TRBV7-8 and TRBJ2-3, with 12 positions matching TRBD2. The V segment lost 7 bases and the J segment 5 bases; nucleotides outside the gene matches: 19. The CDR3 is made up of 19 amino acids. Per germline, CDR1 SGHVS and CDR2 FQNEAQ. The chain's CDR3 is CASKDGGTSGPRWEDTQYF. CDR3 nucleotide sequence: TGTGCCAGCAAGGATGGGGGGACTAGCGGGCCCCGATGGGAAGATACGCAGTATTTT.

This chain uses TRBV10-3 with TRBJ1-1, with 9 positions matching TRBD1. CDR3 length equals 14 residues. Germline V gene lookup returns CDR1 ENHRY and CDR2 SYGVKD. V was clipped by 5 bases and J by 3 bases; unmatched bases: 4. CDR3 sequence (DNA): TGTGCCATCAGTCGACAGGGGGGGGACACTGAAGCTTTCTTT. Its translation is CAISRQGGDTEAFF.

The chain carries TRBV24-1 and TRBJ2-2; 11 bases are shared with TRBD2. The CDR3 consists of 17 residues. V was pared by 5 bases and J by 6 bases, with 10 bases of the junction left unmatched. Germline lookup yields CDR1 KGHDR and CDR2 SFDVKD. The CDR3 protein is CATSGVRLAGTSGELFF. CDR3 in DNA: TGTGCCACCAGTGGCGTCAGACTAGCGGGAACGTCCGGGGAGCTGTTTTTT.